This T cell receptor beta chain was retrieved from a study of blood T cell repertoires in COVID-19. Only in-frame clones appear in the TCRdb table, and some are missing; sequencing was by immunoSEQ multiplex PCR. The sample records under 250,000 clones, 75% to 90% being singletons. Germline V gives CDR1 LNHDA, CDR2 SQIVND (reference sequence). V was cut by 7 bases and J by 4 bases, with 13 bases left in between. The CDR3 length is 13 residues. The source material was peripheral blood. The V gene is TRBV19, the J gene TRBJ1-2, with unresolved D. This receptor was taken from a woman aged 40 to 55 with acute or convalescent COVID-19. CDR3 nucleotides: TGTGCCAGTAACCCTATGGAGGGCTATGGCTACACCTTC. Protein product: CASNPMEGYGYTF.